This record looks at one TCR beta chain sequence and its context. Sequencing used immunoSEQ multiplex PCR; TCRdb keeps in-frame clones, though not all of them. The sample shows 220,000 or so clones, roughly 79% of them seen only once. With 2 bases removed from V and 5 bases from J, the gap between germline ends came to 10 bases. This CDR3 region has 14 residues. Germline-derived CDR1 and CDR2 are MNHNY and SVGAGI (reference sequence). These data come from a study of blood T cell repertoires in COVID-19. Study as a whole: Material from acute and convalescent COVID-19 was sourced from the United States, Italy and Spain.

The origin of this receptor is a woman older than 75 with acute or convalescent COVID-19. The gene calls are TRBV6-6 and TRBJ2-4, with D possibly being TRBD1 (6 bases). The specimen was peripheral blood. The CDR3 nucleotides are TGTGCCAGCAGTTACACCCGGACAGAAAACATTCAGTACTTC. It codes for CASSYTRTENIQYF.